The present T cell receptor (beta chain) was sequenced within a study of blood T cell repertoires in COVID-19. About the research overall: PBMCs, B-cell-depleted T cells, or T cells were the source of the cDNA or gDNA that made up the material.

CDR3 size: 17 residues. Trimming stripped 4 bases from V and 2 bases from J, with 18 bases between. Germline V lookup: CDR1 SGHVS, CDR2 FQNEAQ. In the authors' workflow: Estimation of nucleated cell counts was performed using reference gene primer amplification. Only in-frame clones appear in the TCRdb table, and some are missing; sequencing was by immunoSEQ multiplex PCR. V, J and clone size are those of that table, while D and trimming were read from the DNA. Of 300,000 or so clones in the sample, roughly 84% were seen once. The sample was peripheral blood. The sequence was obtained from a man in his forties or fifties with active or convalescent COVID-19. V gene TRBV7-8 combines with J gene TRBJ1-5, with D possibly matching TRBD1 (6 bases). Written as DNA, the CDR3 is TGTGCCAGCAGCTCAGGCGGGGGGCCGGTTCGCAATCAGCCCCAGCATTTT. Its translation: CASSSGGGPVRNQPQHF.